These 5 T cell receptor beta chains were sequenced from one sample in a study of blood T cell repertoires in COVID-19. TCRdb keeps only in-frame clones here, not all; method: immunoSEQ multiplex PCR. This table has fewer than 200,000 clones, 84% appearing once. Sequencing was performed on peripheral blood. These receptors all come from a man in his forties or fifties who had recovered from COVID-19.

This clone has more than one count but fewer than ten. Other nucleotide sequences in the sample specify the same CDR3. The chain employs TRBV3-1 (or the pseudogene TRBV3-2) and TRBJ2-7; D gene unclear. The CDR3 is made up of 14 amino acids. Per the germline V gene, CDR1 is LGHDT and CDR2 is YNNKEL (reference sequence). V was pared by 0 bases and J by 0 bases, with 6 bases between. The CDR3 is CASSQDAGSYEQYF. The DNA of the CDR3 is TGTGCCAGCAGCCAAGACGCAGGCTCCTACGAGCAGTACTTC.

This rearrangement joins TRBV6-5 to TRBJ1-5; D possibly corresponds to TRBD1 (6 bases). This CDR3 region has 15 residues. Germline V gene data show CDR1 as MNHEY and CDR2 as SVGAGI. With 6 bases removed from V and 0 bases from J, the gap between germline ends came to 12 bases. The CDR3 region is CASRQGGYSNQPQHF. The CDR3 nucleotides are TGTGCCAGCAGACAGGGCGGCTATAGCAATCAGCCCCAGCATTTT.

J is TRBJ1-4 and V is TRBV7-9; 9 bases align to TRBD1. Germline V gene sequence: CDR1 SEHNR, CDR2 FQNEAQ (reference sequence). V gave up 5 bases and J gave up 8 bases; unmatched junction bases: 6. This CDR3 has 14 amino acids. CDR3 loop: CASSPGQGGEKLFF. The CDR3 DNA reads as TGTGCCAGCAGCCCGGGACAGGGTGGAGAAAAACTGTTTTTT.

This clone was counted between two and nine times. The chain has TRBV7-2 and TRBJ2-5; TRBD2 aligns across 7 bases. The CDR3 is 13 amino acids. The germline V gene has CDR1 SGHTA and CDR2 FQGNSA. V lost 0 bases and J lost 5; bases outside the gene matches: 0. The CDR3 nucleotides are TGTGCCAGCAGCTTAGCGGGGGGGGAGACCCAGTACTTC. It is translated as CASSLAGGETQYF. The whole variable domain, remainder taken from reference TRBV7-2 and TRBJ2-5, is GAGVSQSPSNKVTEKGKDVELRCDPISGHTALYWYRQSLGQGLEFLIYFQGNSAPDKSGLPSDRFSAERTGGSVSTLTIQRTQQEDSAVYLCASSLAGGETQYFGPGTRLLVL.

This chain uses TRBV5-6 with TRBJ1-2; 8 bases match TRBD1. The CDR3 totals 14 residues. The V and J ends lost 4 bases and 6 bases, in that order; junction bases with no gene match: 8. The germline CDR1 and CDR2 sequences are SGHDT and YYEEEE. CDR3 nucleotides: TGTGCCAGCAGCGGACCGGACAGGGCTGATGGCTACACCTTC. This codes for CASSGPDRADGYTF.